The 20 T cell receptor beta chains given below trace back to one sample, sequenced in a study of metastatic and nonmetastatic thyroid tumors. TCRdb re-called clones from the PCR reads using MiXCR. The sample holds 45,000 to 50,000 clones, approximately 20% seen once. No treatment of any kind had been given to any patient before thyroid surgery. What was sequenced was blood. These receptors were obtained from a male donor with papillary thyroid cancer or a benign thyroid nodule (not recorded which). Some clones in this sample may be carry-over from other donors' samples.

There are many counts of this clone. The chain couples TRBV5-1 to TRBJ2-1, with 8 bases identical to TRBD2. Germline V CDR1 and CDR2: SGHRS, YFSETQ. With V trimmed by 1 base and J by 8 bases, 8 bases remained unmatched. The CDR3 is 15 residues long. The DNA of the CDR3 is TGCGCCAGCAGCTTGATGGTAGCGGGGACCTATGAGCAGTTCTTC. Translated, it gives CASSLMVAGTYEQFF.

This clone has at least ten counts. The V gene is TRBV20-1, the J gene TRBJ2-1; 8 positions agree with TRBD1. V dropped 7 bases and J dropped 0; count of bases not matched to a gene: 11. This CDR3 has 16 residues. Germline values: CDR1 DFQATT, CDR2 SNEGSKA (reference sequence). The CDR3 is CSVPPYRGASYNEQFF. The CDR3 nucleotides are TGCAGTGTCCCCCCGTACAGGGGGGCCTCCTACAATGAGCAGTTCTTC.

This clone was counted only a few times. Being one base from a much bigger clone, this may be a read error. This sample also contains other DNA sequences that code for the same CDR3. The chain is built from TRBV6-1 and TRBJ2-2; no definite D call. This CDR3 has 13 amino acids. Germline V CDR1 and CDR2: MNHNS, SASEGT. The CDR3 bases are TGTGCCAGCAGTGAAGCCGACACTGGGGAGCTGTTTTTT. This gives the protein CASSEADTGELFF.

This clone showed up just once. The chain joins TRBV3-1 to TRBJ2-7; 7 positions agree with TRBD1. The CDR3 loop spans 14 amino acids. The J segment lost 3 bases and the V segment lost 1 base, leaving 3 bases of the junction unmatched. The germline CDR1 and CDR2 sequences are LGHDT and YNNKEL (reference sequence). The CDR3 sequence: CASSQAGQSYEQYF. The CDR3 DNA reads TGTGCCAGCAGCCAAGCGGGACAGAGCTACGAGCAGTACTTC.

This clone was detected ten times or more. The chain employs TRBV4-2 and TRBJ1-3; 7 bases are a match to TRBD1. The CDR3 is made up of 15 amino acids. The V segment lost 0 bases and the J segment 4 bases; nucleotides outside the gene matches: 3. Germline V CDR1 and CDR2: LGHNA, YNFKEQ. The CDR3 loop reads CASSQETGTGNTIYF. CDR3 DNA sequence: TGTGCCAGCAGCCAAGAGACAGGGACCGGAAACACCATATATTTT.

The sample holds many counts of this clone. This rearrangement joins TRBV28 to TRBJ2-7; 13 bases line up with TRBD2. CDR1 is MDHEN, CDR2 SYDVKM, per germline. V was clipped by 3 bases and J by 0 bases; unmatched bases: 2. This CDR3 has 16 amino acids. For the CDR3, the DNA is TGTGCCAGCAGTTTCGGACTAGCGGGAGCCTCCTACGAGCAGTACTTC. Its translation is CASSFGLAGASYEQYF.

The sample holds many counts of this clone. The CDR3 protein is CASSLRDYDTEAFF. In DNA form, the CDR3 reads TGTGCCAGCAGCTTAAGGGATTACGACACTGAAGCTTTCTTT. The V call is TRBV7-8, the J call TRBJ1-1, with D hard to call. V lost 2 bases and J lost 3, with 10 bases in between. The germline V gene has CDR1 SGHVS and CDR2 FQNEAQ. The CDR3 consists of 14 residues.

This clone was counted a few times. The germline gene is not matched at one end of the junction; a read error may be the cause. The gene calls are TRBV6-2 or TRBV6-3 and TRBJ1-3; D remains unclear. The CDR3 spans 14 residues. Germline CDR1 MNHEY, CDR2 SVGEGT. The DNA of the CDR3 is TGTGACAGCAGCCCCTCGAGTAACGGAAACACCATATATTTT. Translated, it gives CDSSPSSNGNTIYF.

The J gene is TRBJ1-5, the V gene TRBV7-6; D remains unclear. There are 13 residues in the CDR3. Trimming removed 5 bases at V and 3 bases at J, with 8 bases between. From germline, CDR1 is SGHVS and CDR2 FNYEAQ. The CDR3 coding sequence is TGTGCCAGCAGCACCCACAACAATCAGCCCCAGCATTTT. Translating it yields CASSTHNNQPQHF.

At least ten counts were recorded for this clone. This chain links TRBV20-1 with TRBJ2-1; tentatively, D is TRBD2 (5 bases). The germline V gene encodes CDR1 DFQATT and CDR2 SNEGSKA (reference sequence). This CDR3 has 15 residues. V was pared by 6 bases and J by 2 bases, with 17 bases between. The CDR3 sequence: CSAGVGAAPYNEQFF. CDR3 nucleotides: TGCAGTGCCGGCGTGGGAGCGGCCCCCTACAATGAGCAGTTCTTC.

This clone was recorded many times. This sequence joins TRBV6-5 and TRBJ1-1, with D perhaps matching TRBD1 (5 bases). Germline V gene sequence: CDR1 MNHEY, CDR2 SVGAGI. The V end was cut by 0 bases, the J end by 9 bases, with 17 bases between. The CDR3 is 15 residues long. CDR3 sequence: CASSYSISGQGKAFF. The CDR3, as DNA: TGTGCCAGCAGTTACTCGATTAGTGGTCAGGGAAAAGCTTTCTTT.

This clone has a count of ten or more. The chain is built from TRBV20-1 and TRBJ2-5; D gene uncertain. CDR1 and CDR2 (germline): DFQATT, SNEGSKA (reference sequence). This CDR3 contains 13 residues. Trimming removed 5 bases from V and 7 bases from J, with 17 bases in between. CDR3 nucleotides: TGCAGTGCTGCCGGACGTACCTATGGGACCCAGTACTTC. Its protein product is CSAAGRTYGTQYF.

This clone has ten or more counts. The chain's CDR3 is CASSPRVSLYNEQFF. CDR3 nucleotide sequence: TGTGCCAGCAGTCCCAGGGTCTCCCTATACAATGAGCAGTTCTTC. This chain uses TRBV12-3 or TRBV12-4 with TRBJ2-1; the D gene is possibly TRBD1 (5 bases). The CDR3 is 15 amino acids. Trimming took off 5 bases at V and 4 bases at J, with 15 bases between the two ends.

This clone was observed many times. This chain joins TRBV10-2 and TRBJ1-5; perhaps TRBD1 as D (6 bases). Germline V lookup: CDR1 WSHSY, CDR2 SAAADI. V was shortened by 6 bases and J by 3 bases, with 12 bases between the two germline ends. There are 14 residues in the CDR3. CDR3 residues: CASSSTGHNQPQHF. Here the CDR3 DNA reads TGCGCCAGCAGCTCGACAGGTCACAATCAGCCCCAGCATTTT.

Many counts were recorded for this clone. The genes are TRBV20-1 and TRBJ1-2; TRBD1 is a possible D gene (6 bases). With 3 bases removed from V and 7 bases from J, the gap between germline ends came to 18 bases. The CDR3 loop spans 14 amino acids. Germline V gene data show CDR1 as DFQATT and CDR2 as SNEGSKA (reference sequence). The CDR3 here is CSARETGVMAGYTF. CDR3 coding DNA: TGCAGTGCTAGGGAGACAGGAGTTATGGCTGGCTACACCTTC.

This clone was counted ten times or more. This chain links TRBV3-1 with TRBJ1-1; perhaps TRBD1 as D (5 bases). This CDR3 has 16 amino acids. Germline V gene lookup returns CDR1 LGHDT and CDR2 YNNKEL (reference sequence). V lost 4 bases, J lost 0 bases, and 15 bases lay in between. In DNA, the CDR3 is TGTGCCAGCAGCCCTCCCTGGCAGGGAATGAACACTGAAGCTTTCTTT. Translating it yields CASSPPWQGMNTEAFF.

This clone appeared many times. This sequence joins TRBV9 and TRBJ2-3; a weak D match, TRBD1 (5 bases). This CDR3 has 13 residues. Germline V gives CDR1 SGDLS, CDR2 YYNGEE. V was clipped by 0 bases and J by 8 bases, with 10 bases between them. The CDR3 is CASSVEGVGTQYF. CDR3 sequence (DNA): TGTGCCAGCAGCGTAGAAGGGGTCGGTACGCAGTATTTT.

The V and J genes are TRBV11-2 and TRBJ2-2; the match to TRBD2 covers 9 bases. The CDR3 covers 16 residues. The J segment lost 4 bases and the V segment lost 5 bases, leaving 8 bases of the junction unmatched. From germline, CDR1 is SGHAT and CDR2 FQNNGV. Written as DNA, the CDR3 is TGTGCCAGCAGCCCCACGAGTAGCGGGAGCACCGGGGAGCTGTTTTTT. Translation gives CASSPTSSGSTGELFF.

This chain uses TRBV30 with TRBJ1-1; no clear D gene. This CDR3 contains 10 residues. V dropped 3 bases and J dropped 6 bases, with 5 bases sitting between them. The germline V gene has CDR1 GTSNPN and CDR2 SVGIG (reference sequence). For the CDR3, the DNA is TGTGCCTGGAGAAGATCTGAAGCTTTCTTT. Its translation is CAWRRSEAFF.

Only one count was recorded for this clone. The V and J genes are TRBV18 and TRBJ2-3, with 11 nucleotides matching TRBD2. V lost 5 bases and J lost 2; bases outside the gene matches: 15. The CDR3 length is 19 residues. Germline V gene lookup returns CDR1 KGHSH and CDR2 LQKENI. CDR3 nucleotide sequence: TGTGCCAGCTCAACCACGTTCCCCGAGACTAGCGGGGCCACAGATACGCAGTATTTT. Translated: CASSTTFPETSGATDTQYF. The whole variable domain, remainder taken from reference TRBV18 and TRBJ2-3, is NAGVMQNPRHLVRRRGQEARLRCSPMKGHSHVYWYRQLPEEGLKFMVYLQKENIIDESGMPKERFSAEFPKEGPSILRIQQVVRGDSAAYFCASSTTFPETSGATDTQYFGPGTRLTVL.